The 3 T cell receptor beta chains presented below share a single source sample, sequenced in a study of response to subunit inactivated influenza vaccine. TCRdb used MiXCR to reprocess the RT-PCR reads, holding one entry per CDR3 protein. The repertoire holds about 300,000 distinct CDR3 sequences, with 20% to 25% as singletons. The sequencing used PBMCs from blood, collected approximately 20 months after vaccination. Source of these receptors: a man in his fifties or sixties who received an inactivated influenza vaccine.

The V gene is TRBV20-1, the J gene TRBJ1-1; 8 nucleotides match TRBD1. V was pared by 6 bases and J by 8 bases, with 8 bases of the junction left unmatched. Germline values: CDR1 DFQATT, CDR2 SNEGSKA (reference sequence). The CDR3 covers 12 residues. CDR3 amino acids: CSAIRTGREAFF. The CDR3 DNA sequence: TGCAGTGCCATCCGGACAGGGAGGGAAGCTTTCTTT.

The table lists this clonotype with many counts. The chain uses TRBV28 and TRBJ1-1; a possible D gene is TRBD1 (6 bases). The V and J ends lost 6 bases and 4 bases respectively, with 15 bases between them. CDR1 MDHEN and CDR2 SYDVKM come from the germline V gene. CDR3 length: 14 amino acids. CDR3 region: CASSLPQGLTEAFF. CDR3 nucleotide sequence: TGTGCCAGCAGCCTCCCTCAGGGGCTCACTGAAGCTTTCTTT.

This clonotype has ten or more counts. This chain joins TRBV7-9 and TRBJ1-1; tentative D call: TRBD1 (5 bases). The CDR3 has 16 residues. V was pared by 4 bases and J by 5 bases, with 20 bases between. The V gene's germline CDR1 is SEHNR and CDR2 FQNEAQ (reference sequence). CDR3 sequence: CASSSIRQTEGTEAFF. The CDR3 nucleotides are TGTGCCAGCAGCTCCATTCGACAAACCGAGGGGACTGAAGCTTTCTTT.